This T cell receptor beta chain was observed in a study of shared clonotypes between healthy human individuals. Study outcomes and limitations: Clonotype sharing across a few donors was observed for 4.5% to 6.5% of naive CD4 clonotypes.

Concerning this clone: The antigen is undetermined.

Every donor was a Caucasian adult from Nashville, Tennessee. Profiling relied on immunoSEQ multiplex PCR, and the TCRdb table lists in-frame clones only, not all of them. The sample shows nearly 1 million clones, around 80% of them seen only once. The sequence was collected from a man between 18 and 35 years old in good health. The specimen sequenced was memory CD4+ T cells sorted from blood. Subset reported: CD45RA-negative fraction.

The CDR3 DNA sequence: TGCAGCGTTGTGACAGCAGGGTACGAGCAGTACTTC. Amino acids: CSVVTAGYEQYF. V usage is TRBV29-1 and J usage is TRBJ2-7, with a weak D call TRBD1 (5 bases). Between the trimmed V and J ends, which lost 4 bases and 4 bases, there was a span of 11 bases. The germline gives CDR1 SQVTM, CDR2 ANQGSEA. The CDR3 has 12 amino acids.